Described below is a single T cell receptor beta chain sequence and its context. As to time point: persistent/refractory GD, antithyroid drugs over 5 years with positive TRAb. TCR sequences were obtained from RNA taken from PBMCs. The entry originates in a study of regulatory T cells in long-lasting Graves disease. Study details: Persistence in Graves' disease required over 5 years of antithyroid drugs plus positive TSH receptor antibodies.

Combining iRepertoire HTBI primers with Arm-PCR of CDR3 regions, the authors built TCR beta libraries. Using its own MiXCR run on the multiplex PCR reads, TCRdb lists one record per CDR3 protein. Among 400,000 to 500,000 distinct CDR3 sequences listed, 20% to 25% were seen once. The sample was peripheral blood mononuclear cells (PBMCs), taken when the disease was refractory, from a patient treated with antithyroid drugs. The receptor was derived from a female donor with Graves disease.

The CDR3 region is CASSYDRDRGRDQPQHF. CDR3 DNA sequence: TGTGCCAGCAGTTACGACCGGGACAGGGGTCGGGATCAGCCCCAGCATTTT. This chain joins TRBV12-3 or TRBV12-4 and TRBJ1-5; 10 bases align to TRBD1. Trimming removed 4 bases from V and 5 bases from J; junction bases left unmatched: 11. This CDR3 comprises 17 residues.